This T cell receptor (beta chain) was captured by sequencing in a study of OX40 agonist ivuxolimab in advanced cancers. Study-level information: Ivuxolimab, an antibody that agonizes OX40 (CD134), was administered to the patients.

On this clone itself: Its antigen is not identified.

This CDR3 is 13 amino acids long. CDR1 SGHRS and CDR2 YFSETQ come from the germline V gene. V lost 0 bases and J lost 3, with 4 bases in between. General study points: Clones of CD4+ and CD8+ blood T cells grew by week 6 at doses of 0.1 to 3.0 mg/kg.

Libraries were prepared by immunoSEQ multiplex PCR; TCRdb keeps only in-frame clonotypes and omits some of them. Here the sample spans some 69,000 clones, 90% to 95% being singletons. The source of this sequence is an adult with an advanced solid tumor such as melanoma, head and neck, liver or kidney cancer. This material consisted of CD4+ or CD8+ T cells sorted from blood, taken in a trial of the OX40 agonist ivuxolimab. V gene TRBV5-1 combines with J gene TRBJ2-1; D is ambiguous. This CDR3 is CASSLASYNEQFF. CDR3 in DNA: TGCGCCAGCAGCTTGGCCAGCTACAATGAGCAGTTCTTC. Looking up the rest from reference TRBV5-1 and TRBJ2-1 gives the full variable domain: KAGVTQTPRYLIKTRGQQVTLSCSPISGHRSVSWYQQTPGQGLQFLFEYFSETQRNKGNFPGRFSGRQFSNSRSEMNVSTLELGDSALYLCASSLASYNEQFFGPGTRLTVL.